These 16 T cell receptor beta chains share one sample of origin, sequenced in a study of early T cells in non-severe SARS-CoV-2 infection. TCRdb redid the calling of the 5' RACE reads with MiXCR, one entry per CDR3 protein. The top ten hold about 2.7% of the sample, which has about 84,000 distinct CDR3 sequences, 9% to 14% seen once. Input material: whole blood. The source is an adult who was a healthcare worker with PCR-confirmed SARS-CoV-2 infection or an uninfected control (not recorded which).

This clonotype was seen many times. The chain joins TRBV6-2 or TRBV6-3 to TRBJ2-7; D remains unclear. Germline CDR1 MNHEY, CDR2 SVGEGT. The germline V and J ends were trimmed by 2 bases and 1 base, with 9 bases remaining between them. The CDR3 totals 14 residues. CDR3 sequence reads: CASSYPSGSYEQYF. CDR3 DNA sequence: TGTGCCAGCAGTTACCCCTCTGGGTCCTACGAGCAGTACTTC.

This clonotype was observed a few times. The chain joins TRBV9 to TRBJ2-7; 8 positions agree with TRBD2. In germline, CDR1 is SGDLS, CDR2 YYNGEE. V gave up 3 bases and J gave up 4 bases; unmatched junction bases: 9. This CDR3 has 15 residues. The CDR3 protein is CASSEGLASTYEQYF. In DNA form, the CDR3 reads TGTGCCAGCAGCGAAGGACTAGCTTCCACTTACGAGCAGTACTTC. The whole variable domain, remainder taken from reference TRBV9 and TRBJ2-7, is DSGVTQTPKHLITATGQRVTLRCSPRSGDLSVYWYQQSLDQGLQFLIQYYNGEERAKGNILERFSAQQFPDLHSELNLSSLELGDSALYFCASSEGLASTYEQYFGPGTRLTVT.

There are many counts of this clonotype. The chain carries TRBV6-1 and TRBJ1-5, with 7 nucleotides matching TRBD1. The germline CDR1 and CDR2 sequences are MNHNS and SASEGT. The CDR3 runs to 13 residues. V trimming: 6 bases; J trimming: 6 bases; junction bases outside the gene matches: 5. Here the CDR3 DNA reads TGTGCCAGCAGAGGGACAGTAGGTCAGCCCCAGCATTTT. This sequence encodes CASRGTVGQPQHF.

This clonotype was picked up many times. J is TRBJ2-1 and V is TRBV7-9, with unresolved D. The germline V and J ends were trimmed by 7 bases and 0 bases, with 13 bases remaining between them. Per the germline V gene, CDR1 is SEHNR and CDR2 is FQNEAQ (reference sequence). There are 15 residues in the CDR3. CDR3 protein: CASNWGPSSYNEQFF. The CDR3 DNA sequence: TGTGCCAGCAATTGGGGTCCGAGCTCCTACAATGAGCAGTTCTTC.

The chain is built from TRBV5-6 and TRBJ1-2; TRBD1 matches 7 bases. The CDR3 contains 16 residues. CDR1 is SGHDT, CDR2 YYEEEE, per germline. The V gene end was trimmed by 1 base and the J gene end by 4 bases; junction bases not matched to a gene: 10. CDR3 in DNA: TGTGCCAGCAGCTTGAACAGGGGAAGAGGTAGCTATGGCTACACCTTC. It yields the protein CASSLNRGRGSYGYTF.

CDR3 bases: TGTGCCATCAGTGAAGCACTAGAGGCAGCGGAGCAGTTCTTC. This translates into CAISEALEAAEQFF. The chain is built from TRBV10-3 and TRBJ2-1, with D tentatively TRBD2 (5 bases). CDR1 is ENHRY and CDR2 is SYGVKD in the germline V gene. The length of the CDR3 is 14 residues. Trimming pared 3 bases from V and 10 bases from J, leaving 16 bases between.

At least ten counts were recorded for this clonotype. V gene TRBV28 combines with J gene TRBJ1-6, with D maybe TRBD1 (6 bases). The CDR3 runs to 12 residues. The germline gives CDR1 MDHEN, CDR2 SYDVKM. The V and J ends lost 6 bases and 14 bases respectively, with 14 bases between them. The CDR3 sequence is CASSQDSGTLHF. DNA for the CDR3: TGTGCCAGCAGCCAGGACAGCGGAACCCTCCACTTT.

The chain carries TRBV12-3 or TRBV12-4 and TRBJ1-6, with TRBD1 as a possible D gene (6 bases). V lost 5 bases to trimming and J lost 14 bases, with 19 bases between them. This CDR3 spans 14 amino acids. In DNA form, the CDR3 reads TGTGCCAGCAGTCGCCGGGGGCCAGGAGAGGCCCTCCACTTT. It specifies CASSRRGPGEALHF.

This chain connects TRBV11-2 to TRBJ2-3, with 8 bases that match TRBD2. CDR1 and CDR2 (germline): SGHAT, FQNNGV. The CDR3 has 15 residues. The junction had 6 bases not matched to a gene; V was cut back by 2 bases and J by 5 bases. The CDR3 nucleotides read TGTGCCAGCAGCTTATCGGGGGGGGCCTTAGATACGCAGTATTTT. Translated, it gives CASSLSGGALDTQYF.

The chain recombines TRBV10-1 with TRBJ1-1; D unresolved. CDR1 is WNHNN, CDR2 SYGVQD, per germline (reference sequence). CDR3 length: 13 residues. V was trimmed by 6 bases and J by 6 bases, leaving 14 bases between them. The DNA for the CDR3 is TGCGCCAGCAGACCTACAGAGAGGGCTGAAGCTTTCTTT. Translated, it gives CASRPTERAEAFF.

CDR3 DNA: TGCAGCGTTGAAGATAGAGCGACTTATGGCTACACCTTC. Encoded protein: CSVEDRATYGYTF. This chain uses TRBV29-1 with TRBJ1-2; D not certain. Germline values: CDR1 SQVTM, CDR2 ANQGSEA. This CDR3 region has 13 residues. The germline V and J ends were trimmed by 0 bases and 5 bases, with 10 bases remaining between them.

This clonotype is deemed medium-sized. V gene TRBV7-2 combines with J gene TRBJ2-5; maybe TRBD1 (6 bases). This CDR3 comprises 13 residues. Germline lookup yields CDR1 SGHTA and CDR2 FQGNSA. Deletions cut 5 bases from V and 7 bases from J, with 14 bases between. Here the CDR3 reads CASSPRTAMTQYF. The DNA of the CDR3 is TGTGCCAGCAGCCCCAGGACAGCCATGACCCAGTACTTC.

There are a few counts of this clonotype. CDR3 DNA: TGTGCCAGCAGCTTCGATAAGGGAGTAGGCAATCAGCCCCAGCATTTT. Amino acids: CASSFDKGVGNQPQHF. V and J are TRBV5-5 and TRBJ1-5; the D is unclear. The V end lost 2 bases, the J end lost 2 bases, and 14 bases lay between the germline ends. Germline values: CDR1 SGHKS, CDR2 YYEKEE (reference sequence). This CDR3 has 16 amino acids.

The V and J genes are TRBV28 and TRBJ2-1, with D tentatively TRBD1 or TRBD2 (6 bases each). Trimming removed 6 bases from V and 6 bases from J, with 18 bases in between. Per germline, CDR1 MDHEN and CDR2 SYDVKM. This CDR3 has 15 amino acids. CDR3 nucleotide sequence: TGTGCCAGCAGGGGCGCGAGCTGGGGGGCCAATGAGCAGTTCTTC. Its translation is CASRGASWGANEQFF. The full variable domain, its missing parts supplied by reference TRBV28 and TRBJ2-1, is DVKVTQSSRYLVKRTGEKVFLECVQDMDHENMFWYRQDPGLGLRLIYFSYDVKMKEKGDIPEGYSVSREKKERFSLILESASTNQTSMYLCASRGASWGANEQFFGPGTRLTVL.

This clonotype was detected a few times. The chain is built from TRBV6-1 and TRBJ2-7; the match to TRBD1 covers 7 bases. The CDR3 is 15 amino acids. Germline trimming cut 6 bases from V and 0 bases from J; bases unmatched to any gene: 8. Germline V gene sequence: CDR1 MNHNS, CDR2 SASEGT. The CDR3 sequence is CASSPDRAPSYEQYF. DNA of the CDR3: TGTGCCAGCAGCCCCGACAGGGCCCCCTCCTACGAGCAGTACTTC.

This rearrangement joins TRBV5-1 to TRBJ1-4; TRBD1 agrees at 7 bases. The germline CDR1 and CDR2 sequences are SGHRS and YFSETQ. The CDR3 spans 16 residues. Trimming took 3 bases from V and 5 from J; bases not matched to a gene: 10. DNA for the CDR3: TGCGCCAGCAGCTCCCTGATTGGACAGGACAATGAAAAACTGTTTTTT. It specifies CASSSLIGQDNEKLFF.